The sequence of this T cell receptor (beta chain) was determined in a study of CXCR3-negative and CXCR3-positive naive CD8 T cells. Libraries of TRB cDNA were made by 5' RACE and carried UMIs. TCRdb reprocessed the 5' RACE reads and reports one entry per CDR3 protein, with no DNA. Recorded for this sample: 45,000 to 65,000 distinct CDR3 sequences. This clonotype is identified as medium-sized from frequency. Specimen: naive CXCR3- CD8+ T cells from blood. Specified subset: CD45RO-CCR7+CD27+CD95- naive CD8+ T cells lacking CXCR3 (TNR3-). The sequence was obtained from a human donor in good health. Some clones in this sample may be carry-over from other donors' samples.

Here the CDR3 reads CATSRSTNSNQPQHF. The chain is built from TRBV15 and TRBJ1-5. Germline assignment: CDR1 LNHNV and CDR2 YYDKDF (reference sequence). The CDR3 has 15 residues. Full variable domain (rest looked up from reference TRBV15 and TRBJ1-5): DAMVIQNPRYQVTQFGKPVTLSCSQTLNHNVMYWYQQKSSQAPKLLFHYYDKDFNNEADTPDNFQSRRPNTSFCFLDIRSPGLGDTAMYLCATSRSTNSNQPQHFGDGTRLSIL.